This is a list of T cell receptor beta chains from one sample in a study of blood T cell repertoires in COVID-19. Sequencing was performed with immunoSEQ multiplex PCR; in TCRdb, only in-frame clones are kept and a portion is missing. The sample contains 40,000 or so clones, around 92% of which appear only once. Sequencing input: peripheral blood. These receptors were obtained from a human donor in a cohort sampled during active COVID-19. Each CDR3 is given with its conserved first and last residue. A D gene is named only where the DNA matches it firmly. Size values are once, few and many counts, or a class for expanded clones, and some rows have none.

abundance: .; v_gene: TRBV5-1; len: 15; j_gene: TRBJ2-2; d_gene: TRBD2; CDR3nt: TGCGCCAGCAGCTCAGCGGGGGGAAACACCGGGGAGCTGTTTTTT; CDR3aa: CASSSAGGNTGELFF
abundance: once; v_gene: TRBV4-2; len: 16; j_gene: TRBJ1-2; d_gene: TRBD1; CDR3nt: TGTGCCAGCAGCCAAGTCGTAAGGGGGCGCGACTATGGCTACACCTTC; CDR3aa: CASSQVVRGRDYGYTF
abundance: .; v_gene: TRBV15; len: 13; j_gene: TRBJ2-4; d_gene: .; CDR3nt: TGTGCCACCGCAACTAGCGCCAAAAACATTCAGTACTTC; CDR3aa: CATATSAKNIQYF
abundance: .; v_gene: TRBV6-1; len: 16; j_gene: TRBJ2-3; d_gene: TRBD2; CDR3nt: TGTGCCAGCAGTGAAGCAGAAGCGGGGGGACGAGATACGCAGTATTTT; CDR3aa: CASSEAEAGGRDTQYF
abundance: .; v_gene: TRBV20-1; len: 11; j_gene: TRBJ2-5; d_gene: .; CDR3nt: TGCAGTGCTCCCCGTGTAGAGACCCAGTACTTC; CDR3aa: CSAPRVETQYF
abundance: few; v_gene: TRBV6-5; len: 14; j_gene: TRBJ2-5; d_gene: .; CDR3nt: TGTGCCAGCACCGTCGGGGGATTGGGAGAGACCCAGTACTTC; CDR3aa: CASTVGGLGETQYF
abundance: .; v_gene: TRBV28; len: 15; j_gene: TRBJ2-1; d_gene: TRBD1; CDR3nt: TGTGCCAGCAGTTTAAGGACAGGGGTCATAGATGAGCAGTTCTTC; CDR3aa: CASSLRTGVIDEQFF
abundance: .; v_gene: TRBV7-2; len: 18; j_gene: TRBJ1-3; d_gene: TRBD1; CDR3nt: TGTGCCAGCAGCCCCCGGCAGGGGGCGAGTTCGTCCGGAAACACCATATATTTT; CDR3aa: CASSPRQGASSSGNTIYF
abundance: .; v_gene: TRBV7-9; len: 14; j_gene: TRBJ1-1; d_gene: .; CDR3nt: TGTGCCAGCAGCTTAGATGCCGGGGGCACTGAAGCTTTCTTT; CDR3aa: CASSLDAGGTEAFF
abundance: medium-sized; v_gene: TRBV5-1; len: 15; j_gene: TRBJ2-7; d_gene: .; CDR3nt: TGCGCCAGCAGCTTGGGGTCTTTAGGGGGCTACGAGCAGTACTTC; CDR3aa: CASSLGSLGGYEQYF
abundance: once; v_gene: TRBV24-1; len: 14; j_gene: TRBJ2-1; d_gene: .; CDR3nt: TGTGCCACCAGTGGTGTAGCGGACTACAATGAGCAGTTCTTC; CDR3aa: CATSGVADYNEQFF
abundance: .; v_gene: TRBV18; len: 16; j_gene: TRBJ1-3; d_gene: .; CDR3nt: TGTGCCAGCTCACCACAACCAGGGGACTCTGGAAACACCATATATTTT; CDR3aa: CASSPQPGDSGNTIYF
abundance: .; v_gene: TRBV24-1; len: 15; j_gene: TRBJ1-2; d_gene: TRBD1; CDR3nt: TGTGCCACCCGGAGGGGGGACAGCAAATCGAGGGGCTACACCTTC; CDR3aa: CATRRGDSKSRGYTF
abundance: .; v_gene: TRBV20-1; len: 11; j_gene: TRBJ2-1; d_gene: .; CDR3nt: TGCAGTGCCCCTCTACGCTGGGAGCAGTTCTTC; CDR3aa: CSAPLRWEQFF
abundance: .; v_gene: TRBV27; len: 15; j_gene: TRBJ2-3; d_gene: .; CDR3nt: TGTGCCAGCAGTTTACGGGCAGGGTACACAGATACGCAGTATTTT; CDR3aa: CASSLRAGYTDTQYF
abundance: .; v_gene: TRBV10-3; len: 16; j_gene: TRBJ1-1; d_gene: TRBD1; CDR3nt: TGTGCCATCAGTGAGTCGGGGACAGACATGAACACTGAAGCTTTCTTT; CDR3aa: CAISESGTDMNTEAFF
abundance: .; v_gene: TRBV3-1/TRBV3-2; len: 12; j_gene: TRBJ2-7; d_gene: TRBD1; CDR3nt: TGTGCCAGCAGCCGACAGGGGAGGGAGCAGTACTTC; CDR3aa: CASSRQGREQYF
abundance: .; v_gene: TRBV3-1/TRBV3-2; len: 14; j_gene: TRBJ2-2; d_gene: .; CDR3nt: TGTGCCAGCAGCCTCGGCTCGGGGGGCCGGGAGCTGTTTTTT; CDR3aa: CASSLGSGGRELFF
abundance: .; v_gene: TRBV19; len: 15; j_gene: TRBJ1-1; d_gene: .; CDR3nt: TGTGCCAGTAGTAAGGGACGATCCAGGGGCACTGAAGCTTTCTTT; CDR3aa: CASSKGRSRGTEAFF
abundance: once; v_gene: TRBV9; len: 12; j_gene: TRBJ1-2; d_gene: .; CDR3nt: TGTGCCAGCAGTCCGGGAAAGCTTGGCTACACCTTC; CDR3aa: CASSPGKLGYTF
abundance: .; v_gene: TRBV5-4; len: 16; j_gene: TRBJ2-1; d_gene: TRBD2; CDR3nt: TGTGCCAGCAGCTCGGGGACTAGCGGGGGGGCCGGTGAGCAGTTCTTC; CDR3aa: CASSSGTSGGAGEQFF
abundance: .; v_gene: TRBV10-2; len: 13; j_gene: TRBJ1-2; d_gene: .; CDR3nt: TGCGCCCCCCAGCGAGGGAGAAGCTATGGCTACACCTTC; CDR3aa: CAPQRGRSYGYTF